This TCR beta chain stems from a study of shared clonotypes between healthy human individuals. Study overall: With ages of 18 to 49, the donors were two women and three men. Study outcomes and limitations: Relative to memory subsets, naive subsets generally showed larger estimated richness. Non-shared clonotypes showed lower generation probabilities than clonotypes common to all four donors.

Comments on this clone: Antigen unknown.

Germline V lookup: CDR1 SGHNT, CDR2 YYREEE (reference sequence). The V and J ends lost 2 bases and 0 bases respectively, with 21 bases between them. The CDR3 covers 18 residues. Using immunoSEQ multiplex PCR, the repertoire was profiled, and TCRdb retains in-frame clones only, with some absent. The sample lists a few million clones; approximately 94% were seen once. Donors comprised healthy HIV-negative adults lacking recent acute infections or vaccinations. Sequenced material: naive CD4+ T cells sorted from blood. Subset given: CD45RA+ positively selected. This receptor was obtained from a man between 18 and 29 years old in good health. This sequence joins TRBV5-4 and TRBJ2-7, with D perhaps being TRBD1 or TRBD2 (5 bases each). The CDR3 sequence: CASSFKGVFGTVSYEQYF. Here the CDR3 DNA reads TGTGCCAGCAGCTTTAAGGGTGTTTTTGGGACGGTCTCCTACGAGCAGTACTTC.